This T cell receptor (beta chain) appears in the sequencing data of a study of early T cells in non-severe SARS-CoV-2 infection (dated by TCRdb to 2020 to 2022). About the study as a whole: Because TCR sequencing relied on bulk RNA taken from unsorted whole blood, pairing of alpha and beta chains was not possible. Beyond this particular receptor, the publication reports: VDJdb matching was skewed toward anti-spike CD8 responses, so virus-specific expansions were likely underestimated and private and CD4 specificities were missed.

The study was a case-control design nested within a healthcare worker cohort in London, UK, with weekly nasopharyngeal swab PCR tests and blood sampling. Healthcare workers were enrolled in the week of the UK lockdown, from 23 to 31 March 2020, and were followed every week for up to about 16 weeks. Regarding this clonotype: The antigen it recognizes is unknown. No base-level quality is on record; no much larger clone is a single base apart.

Libraries were prepared through 5' RACE. TCRdb names NextSeq 500 as the instrument used. In the TCR library protocol, unique molecular identifiers were attached to individual cDNA molecules to correct for PCR bias and sequencing error. Both TCR alpha and beta chains were sequenced, and tight co-correlation was observed between alpha and beta sequence abundances in each sample. The source study handled its data this way. Decombinator V4 was used to annotate the V gene, J gene and CDR3 of the TCR sequences. Expanded TCRs were defined as changing significantly between any two time points under a Poisson model with p below 0.0001. TCR abundances were normalised to the total number of TCRs sequenced in each sample and reported as counts per million. TRAV1-2 paired with TRAJ12, TRAJ20 or TRAJ33 defined MAIT TCRs, while TRAV10 paired with TRAJ18 defined iNKT TCRs. VDJdb, accessed 1 November 2021, was searched for CMV, EBV and SARS-CoV-2 annotated TCRs, excluding TCRs annotated for multiple antigens. TCRdb reprocessed the public reads (quality trimming at Q25 with fastp, clone calling with MiXCR) and kept in-frame beta chains. Identical CDR3 proteins give one entry, which carries the most common genes and DNA. The V and J calls here are based on TCRdb, not the publication. This sample is represented by tens of thousands of distinct CDR3 sequences; roughly 9.4% of them were singletons. Together, the top ten hold 4.5% to 6.5% of the sample.

The junction carries 9 bases between V and J, which are trimmed by 3 bases and 0 bases respectively. Its CDR3 holds 16 amino acids, cysteine through phenylalanine. The only DNA kept is the CDR3, 48 bases in frame from the first base. The CDR1 and CDR2 encoded by the germline V gene are SNHLY and FYNNEI. Recombination connected TRBV2 to TRBJ2-6; TRBD2 is possibly the D segment (6 matching bases). The origin of this receptor is an adult who was a healthcare worker with PCR-confirmed SARS-CoV-2 infection or an uninfected control (not recorded which). Source material: whole blood. The CDR3 region: CASSEIGGSGANVLTF. The nucleotide sequence reads as follows: TGTGCCAGCAGTGAGATCGGGGGCTCTGGGGCCAACGTCCTGACTTTC. With all but the CDR3 taken from the reference TRBV2 and TRBJ2-6 genes, the full variable domain is: EPEVTQTPSHQVTQMGQEVILRCVPISNHLYFYWYRQILGQKVEFLVSFYNNEISEKSEIFDDQFSVERPDGSNFTLKIRSTKLEDSAMYFCASSEIGGSGANVLTFGAGSRLTVL.